The 31 T cell receptor beta chains below come from one sample, sequenced in a study of blood T cell repertoires in COVID-19. Assay: immunoSEQ multiplex PCR; the TCRdb copy retains only in-frame clones and omits some. Found here are nearly 40,000 clones, 88% of them singletons; the top ten hold 7% to 9%. The sequencing input was peripheral blood. These receptors were obtained from a woman aged 70 to 79 with acute or convalescent COVID-19.

This chain links TRBV5-1 with TRBJ2-2; 7 bases align to TRBD1. Germline V lookup: CDR1 SGHRS, CDR2 YFSETQ. Trimming at V came to 2 bases and at J to 5 bases, leaving 6 bases not matched to a gene. This CDR3 has 15 residues. CDR3: CASSFDRVGTGELFF. The CDR3 DNA sequence: TGCGCCAGCAGCTTCGACAGGGTCGGGACCGGGGAGCTGTTTTTT.

The chain recombines TRBV28 with TRBJ1-3; tentatively, D is TRBD1 (5 bases). The CDR3 covers 14 residues. CDR1 is MDHEN, CDR2 SYDVKM, per germline. Between the trimmed V and J ends, which lost 3 bases and 7 bases, there was a span of 13 bases. Here the CDR3 reads CASSLGLRGNTIYF. The CDR3 region has the DNA TGTGCCAGCAGTTTGGGCCTGCGGGGGAACACCATATATTTT.

This chain joins TRBV29-1 and TRBJ1-5, with 10 nucleotides matching TRBD1. This CDR3 is built from 13 residues. From germline, CDR1 is SQVTM and CDR2 ANQGSEA. J was trimmed by 8 bases and V by 7 bases; bases with no gene match: 8. Here the CDR3 DNA reads TGCAGCGCCTGGGACAGGGGTGGGGAGCCCCAGCATTTT. Protein: CSAWDRGGEPQHF.

As concerns this clone: The same CDR3 is also encoded by other DNA sequences in this sample. The rearrangement joins TRBV28 to TRBJ2-7, with 8 positions matching TRBD2. CDR1 and CDR2 (germline): MDHEN, SYDVKM. The V and J ends lost 5 bases and 3 bases, in that order; junction bases with no gene match: 6. This CDR3 is built from 14 residues. CDR3 sequence (DNA): TGTGCCAGCAGTCGGGGGGGCAGGGGCTACGAGCAGTACGTC. It codes for CASSRGGRGYEQYV.

The rearrangement links TRBV7-9 to TRBJ1-5, with D possibly being TRBD1 (6 bases). Trimming stripped 5 bases from V and 3 bases from J, with 11 bases between. CDR3 length: 14 residues. Germline V gives CDR1 SEHNR, CDR2 FQNEAQ (reference sequence). DNA of the CDR3: TGTGCCAGCAGCAAGGACAGCTACAATCAGCCCCAGCATTTT. Amino acids: CASSKDSYNQPQHF.

J is TRBJ2-2 and V is TRBV9; the match to TRBD2 covers 9 bases. Germline CDR1 reads SGDLS; CDR2 reads YYNGEE. Germline trimming cut 3 bases from V and 8 bases from J; bases unmatched to any gene: 5. The CDR3 extends over 14 amino acids. In DNA form, the CDR3 reads TGTGCCAGCAGCGAGACTAGCGGCGTGGGGGAGCTGTTTTTT. Residues: CASSETSGVGELFF.

This clone was seen only once. The chain recombines TRBV7-2 with TRBJ1-3, with D possibly being TRBD1 (6 bases). CDR1 is SGHTA, CDR2 FQGNSA, per germline. V lost 2 bases to trimming and J lost 6 bases, with 11 bases between them. The CDR3 consists of 14 residues. Here the CDR3 reads CASSLTGSENTIYF. In DNA, the CDR3 is TGTGCCAGCAGCTTAACAGGGTCGGAAAACACCATATATTTT.

V usage is TRBV3-1 (or the pseudogene TRBV3-2) and J usage is TRBJ1-3; TRBD1 matches at 7 bases. The CDR3 loop spans 14 amino acids. CDR1 LGHDT and CDR2 YNNKEL come from the germline V gene (reference sequence). Trimming cost V 6 bases and J 0 bases; bases outside gene matches: 2. The CDR3 loop reads CASRNRGSGNTIYF. DNA for the CDR3: TGTGCCAGCAGAAACAGGGGCTCTGGAAACACCATATATTTT.

The rearrangement links TRBV6-5 to TRBJ2-3; 7 bases fit TRBD2. After removal of 6 bases from V and 2 bases from J, the junction contained 2 bases not matched to a gene. The CDR3 is made up of 13 amino acids. CDR1 is MNHEY and CDR2 is SVGAGI in the germline V gene. CDR3 DNA: TGTGCCAGCAGGGGGGACTACACAGATACGCAGTATTTT. Translation gives CASRGDYTDTQYF.

This chain connects TRBV27 to TRBJ2-2, with a weak D call TRBD2 (5 bases). In germline, CDR1 is MNHEY, CDR2 SMNVEV (reference sequence). Trimming pared 2 bases from V and 4 bases from J, leaving 14 bases between. The CDR3 sequence is 16 residues long. CDR3 residues: CASSLRGSRGTGELFF. As DNA, the CDR3 is TGTGCCAGCAGTTTAAGAGGCAGTCGGGGCACCGGGGAGCTGTTTTTT.

This chain joins TRBV15 and TRBJ2-1; 10 bases match TRBD2. Germline values: CDR1 LNHNV, CDR2 YYDKDF (reference sequence). With 1 base clipped from V and 3 bases from J, the junction kept 9 bases outside the gene matches. The CDR3 length is 18 residues. The CDR3 sequence: CATSRVSEREGRYNEQFF. The CDR3 nucleotides are TGTGCCACCAGCAGAGTTTCGGAGCGGGAGGGCCGCTACAATGAGCAGTTCTTC.

The CDR3 bases are TGTGCCACCAGTGATTTTGGACTAGCGGGAACGACAGATACGCAGTATTTT. Protein: CATSDFGLAGTTDTQYF. The rearrangement uses TRBV24-1 and TRBJ2-3; 12 nucleotides align to TRBD2. The junction had 4 bases not matched to a gene; V was cut back by 1 base and J by 3 bases. CDR1 and CDR2 from the germline V gene are KGHDR and SFDVKD. This CDR3 comprises 17 residues.

J is TRBJ1-2 and V is TRBV2, with D perhaps matching TRBD1 (6 bases). Between the trimmed V and J ends, which lost 0 bases and 4 bases, there was a span of 9 bases. There are 14 residues in the CDR3. Looked up from germline, CDR1 is SNHLY and CDR2 is FYNNEI. In nucleotides, the CDR3 is TGTGCCAGCAGTGAAGCGGGGGGGCCCTATGGCTACACCTTC. It encodes CASSEAGGPYGYTF.

As to this clone: Its ends do not fully match the called genes, so a read error is possible. The chain is built from TRBV5-1 and TRBJ2-5, with 7 bases that match TRBD2. This CDR3 contains 12 residues. CDR1 is SGHRS and CDR2 is YFSETQ in the germline V gene. CDR3 sequence reads: CASKRGQETQYF. The DNA for the CDR3 is TGCGCTAGCAAGCGGGGACAAGAGACCCAGTACTTC.

The rearrangement links TRBV14 to TRBJ2-1; D not resolved. Germline V gene lookup returns CDR1 SGHDN and CDR2 FVKESK. Trimming shortened V by 3 bases and J by 0 bases, and 9 bases separated the two germline ends. CDR3 length: 15 amino acids. CDR3: CASSQILSSYNEQFF. The CDR3 coding sequence is TGTGCCAGCAGCCAGATCTTGAGCTCCTACAATGAGCAGTTCTTC.

This clone was found once. The chain employs TRBV7-9 and TRBJ2-5, with D maybe TRBD2 (6 bases). The V gene lost 3 bases and the J gene lost 4 bases, with 9 bases spanning the gap. The germline V gene has CDR1 SEHNR and CDR2 FQNEAQ (reference sequence). This CDR3 region has 13 residues. The CDR3 protein is CASSFGGVETQYF. CDR3 nucleotide sequence: TGTGCCAGCAGCTTTGGCGGGGTAGAGACCCAGTACTTC.

The chain uses TRBV9 and TRBJ1-6, with D unresolved. This CDR3 has 14 residues. The V end was cut by 0 bases, the J end by 11 bases, with 12 bases between. Germline values: CDR1 SGDLS, CDR2 YYNGEE. The CDR3 coding sequence is TGTGCCAGCAGCGTAGATTTCCGAGTCCCACCCCTCCACTTT. Protein: CASSVDFRVPPLHF. Filled out from reference TRBV9 and TRBJ1-6, the complete variable domain reads DSGVTQTPKHLITATGQRVTLRCSPRSGDLSVYWYQQSLDQGLQFLIQYYNGEERAKGNILERFSAQQFPDLHSELNLSSLELGDSALYFCASSVDFRVPPLHFGNGTRLTVT.

This chain uses TRBV6-5 with TRBJ2-1; D remains unclear. Trimming took 0 bases from V and 2 from J, leaving 5 bases between them. The CDR3 has 14 amino acids. CDR1 is MNHEY, CDR2 SVGAGI, per germline. CDR3: CASSYSAPYNEQFF. In nucleotides, the CDR3 is TGTGCCAGCAGTTACTCGGCCCCCTACAATGAGCAGTTCTTC.

The chain uses TRBV7-2 and TRBJ1-2, with TRBD1 matching 11 bases. Germline V gene lookup returns CDR1 SGHTA and CDR2 FQGNSA. This CDR3 region has 13 residues. V was clipped by 4 bases and J by 8 bases; unmatched bases: 3. The CDR3 nucleotides read TGTGCCAGCAGCTCGGACAGGGGGCTCGGCTACACCTTC. Translating it yields CASSSDRGLGYTF.

V is TRBV12-5 and J is TRBJ2-1; TRBD1 might be the D (5 bases). Germline values: CDR1 LGHNT, CDR2 FRNRAP. Trimming took off 1 base at V and 8 bases at J, with 9 bases between the two ends. This CDR3 spans 13 amino acids. CDR3 sequence: CASGLAGYDEQFF. For the CDR3, the DNA is TGTGCTAGTGGTTTGGCAGGGTACGATGAGCAGTTCTTC.

The rearrangement links TRBV9 to TRBJ2-1; a possible D gene is TRBD1 (5 bases). This CDR3 is built from 12 residues. Looked up from germline, CDR1 is SGDLS and CDR2 is YYNGEE. Deletions cut 0 bases from V and 8 bases from J, with 6 bases between. The CDR3 nucleotides read TGTGCCAGCAGCGTAGGGGGCTATGAGCAGTTCTTC. This translates into CASSVGGYEQFF.

This clone appeared once. J is TRBJ2-1 and V is TRBV9, with 12 bases lining up with TRBD1. The CDR3 consists of 15 residues. Germline CDR1 reads SGDLS; CDR2 reads YYNGEE. The V and J ends lost 1 base and 8 bases, in that order; junction bases with no gene match: 4. The CDR3 reads CASSVRGQGADEQFF. The CDR3 nucleotides read TGTGCCAGCAGCGTAAGGGGACAGGGGGCAGATGAGCAGTTCTTC.

This chain connects TRBV6-5 to TRBJ1-5; D is perhaps TRBD1 (6 bases). The ends were cut back, 8 bases at V and 7 bases at J, with 15 bases in the middle. This CDR3 is 13 amino acids long. Germline V lookup: CDR1 MNHEY, CDR2 SVGAGI. The CDR3, as DNA: TGTGCCAGCGTGGGACAATTCGAGCAGCCCCAGCATTTT. Its translation: CASVGQFEQPQHF.

This chain connects TRBV6-6 to TRBJ1-2; 7 positions match TRBD1. The CDR3 has 14 amino acids. Trimming took 6 bases from V and 14 from J; bases not matched to a gene: 18. Germline CDR1 and CDR2: MNHNY and SVGAGI (reference sequence). This CDR3 is CASRKGRDSPVGTF. The CDR3 bases are TGTGCCAGCAGGAAAGGCAGGGACAGCCCAGTGGGAACCTTC.

This chain uses TRBV27 with TRBJ2-1, with D maybe TRBD1 (6 bases). The ends were cut back, 3 bases at V and 6 bases at J, with 15 bases in the middle. Germline V CDR1 and CDR2: MNHEY, SMNVEV (reference sequence). This CDR3 spans 15 amino acids. The CDR3 bases are TGTGCCAGCAGTTTCTCGTCAGGGGAAGGCAATGAGCAGTTCTTC. Its protein is CASSFSSGEGNEQFF.

This chain uses TRBV29-1 with TRBJ2-1, with 13 nucleotides matching TRBD2. Germline V gene lookup returns CDR1 SQVTM and CDR2 ANQGSEA. This CDR3 has 15 residues. V dropped 7 bases and J dropped 8; count of bases not matched to a gene: 11. The CDR3 sequence is CSATGLAGIWDEQFF. The CDR3 region has the DNA TGCAGCGCTACGGGACTAGCGGGGATCTGGGATGAGCAGTTCTTC.

The V call is TRBV7-2, the J call TRBJ1-2, with TRBD1 as a possible D gene (5 bases). This CDR3 contains 15 residues. The ends were cut back, 2 bases at V and 4 bases at J, with 14 bases in the middle. Germline V CDR1 and CDR2: SGHTA, FQGNSA. CDR3 nucleotides: TGTGCCAGCAGCTTAACCTGGACATCGATCTATGGCTACACCTTC. This gives the protein CASSLTWTSIYGYTF. The full variable domain, its missing parts supplied by reference TRBV7-2 and TRBJ1-2, is GAGVSQSPSNKVTEKGKDVELRCDPISGHTALYWYRQSLGQGLEFLIYFQGNSAPDKSGLPSDRFSAERTGGSVSTLTIQRTQQEDSAVYLCASSLTWTSIYGYTFGSGTRLTVV.

V is TRBV27 and J is TRBJ1-5, with D maybe TRBD1 (5 bases). This CDR3 has 14 residues. Germline V gene sequence: CDR1 MNHEY, CDR2 SMNVEV (reference sequence). With 2 bases removed from V and 7 bases from J, the gap between germline ends came to 12 bases. CDR3 sequence (DNA): TGTGCCAGCAGTTTAGTAGGGGCCTACCAGCCCCAGCATTTT. Residues: CASSLVGAYQPQHF.

The chain couples TRBV9 to TRBJ1-1; TRBD1 is a possible D gene (6 bases). CDR1 and CDR2 (germline): SGDLS, YYNGEE. The CDR3 spans 15 residues. Trimming shortened V by 0 bases and J by 1 base, and 10 bases separated the two germline ends. As DNA, the CDR3 is TGTGCCAGCAGCGTAGCGGGCAGGGGGAACACTGAAGCTTTCTTT. This translates into CASSVAGRGNTEAFF.

The rearrangement joins TRBV29-1 to TRBJ1-1; D unclear. CDR1 is SQVTM, CDR2 ANQGSEA, per germline. CDR3 size: 13 residues. The CDR3 DNA reads TGCAGGGCCACTCTGGACTCGGGGACTGAAGCTTTCTTT. It translates to CRATLDSGTEAFF. The variable domain in full, with the rest retrieved from reference TRBV29-1 and TRBJ1-1, is SAVISQKPSRDICQRGTSLTIQCQVDSQVTMMFWYRQQPGQSLTLIATANQGSEATYESGFVIDKFPISRPNLTFSTLTVSNMSPEDSSIYLCRATLDSGTEAFFGQGTRLTVV.

The chain employs TRBV11-3 and TRBJ2-3, with a weak D call TRBD1 (5 bases). Trimming stripped 1 base from V and 4 bases from J, with 12 bases between. The CDR3 consists of 15 residues. Germline loops: CDR1 SGHNT, CDR2 YENEEA. The CDR3 nucleotides read TGTGCCAGCAGCTTAGGTGGGGCGTGGGCAGATACGCAGTATTTT. It codes for CASSLGGAWADTQYF.